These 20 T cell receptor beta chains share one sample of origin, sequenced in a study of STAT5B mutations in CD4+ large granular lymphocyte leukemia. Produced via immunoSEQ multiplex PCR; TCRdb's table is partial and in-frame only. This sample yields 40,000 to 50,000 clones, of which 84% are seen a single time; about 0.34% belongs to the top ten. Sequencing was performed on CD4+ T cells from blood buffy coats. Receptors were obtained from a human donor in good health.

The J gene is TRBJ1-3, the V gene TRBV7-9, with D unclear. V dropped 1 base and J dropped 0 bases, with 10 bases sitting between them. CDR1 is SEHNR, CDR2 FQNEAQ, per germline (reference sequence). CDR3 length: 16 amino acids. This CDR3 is CASSLVGSRSGNTIYF. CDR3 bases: TGTGCCAGCAGCTTAGTCGGCAGCCGCTCTGGAAACACCATATATTTT.

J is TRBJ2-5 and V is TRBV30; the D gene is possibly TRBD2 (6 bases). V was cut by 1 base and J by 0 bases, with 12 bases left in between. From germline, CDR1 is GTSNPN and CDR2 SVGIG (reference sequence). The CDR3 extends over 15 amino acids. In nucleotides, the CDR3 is TGTGCCTGGAGTGGCGCGGCGGGGTACCAAGAGACCCAGTACTTC. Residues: CAWSGAAGYQETQYF.

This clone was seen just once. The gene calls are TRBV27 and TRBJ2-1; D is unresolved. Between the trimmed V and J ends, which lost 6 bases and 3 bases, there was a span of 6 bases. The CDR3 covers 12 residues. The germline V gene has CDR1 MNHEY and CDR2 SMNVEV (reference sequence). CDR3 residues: CASSERYNEQFF. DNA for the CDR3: TGTGCCAGCAGCGAACGCTACAATGAGCAGTTCTTC.

CDR3 sequence reads: CATSRDAREQYF. In DNA form, the CDR3 reads TGTGCCACCAGCAGAGATGCAAGGGAGCAGTACTTC. This rearrangement joins TRBV15 to TRBJ2-7; no reliable D call. This CDR3 region has 12 residues. V lost 0 bases to trimming and J lost 7 bases, with 7 bases between them. The V gene's germline CDR1 is LNHNV and CDR2 YYDKDF (reference sequence). The variable domain in full, completed from reference TRBV15 and TRBJ2-7, reads DAMVIQNPRYQVTQFGKPVTLSCSQTLNHNVMYWYQQKSSQAPKLLFHYYDKDFNNEADTPDNFQSRRPNTSFCFLDIRSPGLGDTAMYLCATSRDAREQYFGPGTRLTVT.

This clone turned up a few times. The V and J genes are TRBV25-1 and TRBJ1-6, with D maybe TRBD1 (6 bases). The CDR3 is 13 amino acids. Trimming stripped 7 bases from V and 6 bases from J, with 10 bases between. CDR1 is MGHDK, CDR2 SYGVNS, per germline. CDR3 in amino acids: CASKRTANSPLHF. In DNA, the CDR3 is TGTGCCAGCAAAAGGACAGCTAATTCACCCCTCCACTTT.

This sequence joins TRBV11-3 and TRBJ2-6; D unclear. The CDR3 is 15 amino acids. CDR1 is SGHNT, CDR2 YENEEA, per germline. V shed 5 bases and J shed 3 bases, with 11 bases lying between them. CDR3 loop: CASSTQLGGANVLTF. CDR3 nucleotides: TGTGCCAGCAGCACCCAGCTCGGTGGGGCCAACGTCCTGACTTTC.

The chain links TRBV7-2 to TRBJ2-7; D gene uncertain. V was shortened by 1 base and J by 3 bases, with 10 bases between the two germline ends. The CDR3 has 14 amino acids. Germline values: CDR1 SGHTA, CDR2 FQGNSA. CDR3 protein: CASSLEQRSYEQYF. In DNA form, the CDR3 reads TGTGCCAGCAGCTTAGAACAGAGAAGCTACGAGCAGTACTTC.

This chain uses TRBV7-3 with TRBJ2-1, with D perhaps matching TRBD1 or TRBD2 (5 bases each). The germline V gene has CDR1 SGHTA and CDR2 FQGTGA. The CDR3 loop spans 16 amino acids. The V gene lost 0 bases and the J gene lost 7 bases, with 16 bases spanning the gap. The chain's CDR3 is CASSLTMGVSPNEQFF. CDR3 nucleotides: TGTGCCAGCAGCTTAACCATGGGGGTTTCCCCGAATGAGCAGTTCTTC.

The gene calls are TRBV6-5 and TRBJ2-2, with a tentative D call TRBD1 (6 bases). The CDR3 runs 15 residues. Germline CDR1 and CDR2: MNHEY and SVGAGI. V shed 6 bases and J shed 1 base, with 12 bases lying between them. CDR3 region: CASRAGTKNTGELFF. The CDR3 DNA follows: TGTGCCAGCAGGGCCGGGACAAAGAACACCGGGGAGCTGTTTTTT.

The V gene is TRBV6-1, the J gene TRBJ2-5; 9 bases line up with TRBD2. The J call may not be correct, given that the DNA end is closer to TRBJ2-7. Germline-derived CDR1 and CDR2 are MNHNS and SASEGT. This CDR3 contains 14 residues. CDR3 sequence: CASIPAGGTYEQYF. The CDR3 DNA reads TGTGCCAGCATACCAGCGGGAGGAACCTACGAGCAGTACTTC.

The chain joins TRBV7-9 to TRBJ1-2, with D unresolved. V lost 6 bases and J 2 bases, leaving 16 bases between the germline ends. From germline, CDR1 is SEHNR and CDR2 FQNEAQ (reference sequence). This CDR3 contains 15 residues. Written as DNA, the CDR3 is TGTGCCAGCAGACTCTCCCCGATAGTGAACTATGGCTACACCTTC. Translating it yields CASRLSPIVNYGYTF.

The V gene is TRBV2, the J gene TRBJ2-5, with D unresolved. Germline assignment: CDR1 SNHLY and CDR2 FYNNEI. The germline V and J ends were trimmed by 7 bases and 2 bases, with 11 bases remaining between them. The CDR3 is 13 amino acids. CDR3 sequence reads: CASTVNRQETQYF. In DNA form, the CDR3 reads TGTGCCAGCACGGTAAATCGGCAAGAGACCCAGTACTTC. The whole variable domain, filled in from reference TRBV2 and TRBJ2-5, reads EPEVTQTPSHQVTQMGQEVILRCVPISNHLYFYWYRQILGQKVEFLVSFYNNEISEKSEIFDDQFSVERPDGSNFTLKIRSTKLEDSAMYFCASTVNRQETQYFGPGTRLLVL.

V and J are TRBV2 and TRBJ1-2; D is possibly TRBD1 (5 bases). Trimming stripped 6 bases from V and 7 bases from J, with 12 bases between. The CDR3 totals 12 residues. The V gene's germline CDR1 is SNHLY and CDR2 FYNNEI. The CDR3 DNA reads TGTGCCAGCAGGCCGGGGGAGGGTGGCTACACCTTC. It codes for CASRPGEGGYTF.

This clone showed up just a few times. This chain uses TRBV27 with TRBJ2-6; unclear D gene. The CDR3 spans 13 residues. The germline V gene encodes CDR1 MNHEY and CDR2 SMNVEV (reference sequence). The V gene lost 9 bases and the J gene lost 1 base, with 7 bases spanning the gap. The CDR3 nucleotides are TGTGCCAGTACAAGATCTGGGGCCAACGTCCTGACTTTC. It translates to CASTRSGANVLTF.

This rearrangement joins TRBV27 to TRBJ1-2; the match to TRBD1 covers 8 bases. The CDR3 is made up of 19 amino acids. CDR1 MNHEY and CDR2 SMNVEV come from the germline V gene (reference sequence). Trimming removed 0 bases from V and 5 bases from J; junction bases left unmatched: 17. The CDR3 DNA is TGTGCCAGCAGTTTATCCGTTGTCCCGTCCGGGCAGGGGGCTTATGGCTACACCTTC. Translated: CASSLSVVPSGQGAYGYTF.

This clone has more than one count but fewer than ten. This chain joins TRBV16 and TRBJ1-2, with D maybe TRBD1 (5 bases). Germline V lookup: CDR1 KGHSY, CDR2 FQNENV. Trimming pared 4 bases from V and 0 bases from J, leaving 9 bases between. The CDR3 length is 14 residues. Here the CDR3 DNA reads TGTGCCAGCAGCCGAGGGGTGACTAACTATGGCTACACCTTC. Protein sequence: CASSRGVTNYGYTF.

The CDR3 region is CASSLTLPSPGTTSPYEQYF. The CDR3 DNA reads as TGTGCCAGCAGCTTAACCCTCCCTTCTCCCGGGACTACTAGCCCCTACGAGCAGTACTTC. V and J are TRBV11-3 and TRBJ2-7, with 7 bases lining up with TRBD2. V lost 2 bases, J lost 2 bases, and 21 bases stayed unmatched. The length of the CDR3 is 20 residues. CDR1 and CDR2 (germline): SGHNT, YENEEA.

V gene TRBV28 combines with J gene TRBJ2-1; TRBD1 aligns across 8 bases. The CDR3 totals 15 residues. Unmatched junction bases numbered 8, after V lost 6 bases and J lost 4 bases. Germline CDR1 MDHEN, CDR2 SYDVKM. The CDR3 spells CASRPQGASYNEQFF. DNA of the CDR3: TGTGCCAGCAGACCGCAGGGGGCAAGTTACAATGAGCAGTTCTTC.

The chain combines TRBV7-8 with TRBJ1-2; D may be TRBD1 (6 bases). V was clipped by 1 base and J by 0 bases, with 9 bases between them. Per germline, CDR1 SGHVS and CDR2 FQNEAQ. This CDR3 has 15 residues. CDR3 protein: CASSLGGGANYGYTF. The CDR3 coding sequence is TGTGCCAGCAGCTTAGGAGGGGGAGCTAACTATGGCTACACCTTC.

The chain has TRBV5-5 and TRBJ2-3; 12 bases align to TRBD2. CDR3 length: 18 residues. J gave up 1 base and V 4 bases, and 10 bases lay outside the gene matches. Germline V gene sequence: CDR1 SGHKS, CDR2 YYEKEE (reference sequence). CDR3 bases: TGTGCCAGCAGCCCAAAGACTAGCGGGGGCGTACGCACAGATACGCAGTATTTT. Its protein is CASSPKTSGGVRTDTQYF.